This T cell receptor beta chain came from a study of human T cells and chemical hapten exposure. Overall study context: While the approximately 24-week study was under way, patients received diphenylcyclopropenone on the scalp every week. The patch tests put 0.01% DPC on the skin of the upper back and were read 6 days later. The patient population, which was mostly female, had alopecia areata, totalis or universalis. TCR yields differed between samples (mainly from small differences in pooled library volume).

One entry per CDR3 protein, called by TCRdb with MiXCR from the RACE reads. The repertoire includes about 51,000 distinct CDR3 sequences, approximately 9.8% of them detected once, and around 14% sits in the top ten. The time point: pre-sensitization, week 0. Noted treatment: therapeutic diphenylcyclopropenone sensitization with weekly scalp DPC. CDR1 and CDR2 from the germline V gene are SGHRS and YFSETQ. This CDR3 region has 13 residues. V was cut by 1 base and J by 8 bases, with 10 bases left in between. In this sample, this clonotype turned up many times. J is TRBJ2-1 and V is TRBV5-1, with a weak D call TRBD2 (5 bases). Sequencing used whole blood, obtained in connection with sensitization to the hapten diphenylcyclopropenone (DPC). The receptor comes from a woman in her forties with alopecia areata. Some clones in this sample may be carry-over from other donors' samples. The CDR3 sequence: CASSLSLGDEQFF. CDR3 in DNA: TGCGCCAGCAGCTTGAGTTTGGGAGATGAGCAGTTCTTC. Together with reference TRBV5-1 and TRBJ2-1, the CDR3 gives the full variable domain: KAGVTQTPRYLIKTRGQQVTLSCSPISGHRSVSWYQQTPGQGLQFLFEYFSETQRNKGNFPGRFSGRQFSNSRSEMNVSTLELGDSALYLCASSLSLGDEQFFGPGTRLTVL.